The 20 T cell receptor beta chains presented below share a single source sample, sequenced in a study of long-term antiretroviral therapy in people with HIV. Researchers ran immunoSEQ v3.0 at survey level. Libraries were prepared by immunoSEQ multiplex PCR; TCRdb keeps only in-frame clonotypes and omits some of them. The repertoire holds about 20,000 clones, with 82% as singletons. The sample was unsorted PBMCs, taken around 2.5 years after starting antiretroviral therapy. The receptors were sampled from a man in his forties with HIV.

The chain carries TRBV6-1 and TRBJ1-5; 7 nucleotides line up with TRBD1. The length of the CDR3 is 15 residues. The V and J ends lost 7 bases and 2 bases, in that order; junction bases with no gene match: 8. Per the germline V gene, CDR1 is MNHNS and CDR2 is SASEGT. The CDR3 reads CASTMADRGNQPQHF. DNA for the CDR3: TGTGCCAGCACCATGGCAGACAGGGGCAATCAGCCCCAGCATTTT.

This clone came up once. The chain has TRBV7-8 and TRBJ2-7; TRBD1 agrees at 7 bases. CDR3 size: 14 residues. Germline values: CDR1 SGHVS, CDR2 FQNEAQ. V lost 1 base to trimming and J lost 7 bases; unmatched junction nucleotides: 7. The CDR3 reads CASSLGGGDMEQYF. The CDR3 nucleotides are TGTGCCAGCAGCTTAGGAGGGGGCGACATGGAGCAGTACTTC.

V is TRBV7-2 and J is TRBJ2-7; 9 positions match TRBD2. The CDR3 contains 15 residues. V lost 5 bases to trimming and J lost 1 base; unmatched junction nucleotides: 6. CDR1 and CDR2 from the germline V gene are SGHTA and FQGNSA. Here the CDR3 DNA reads TGTGCCAGCAGCCCCGCGGGGGGGTCGTCCTACGAGCAGTACTTC. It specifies CASSPAGGSSYEQYF.

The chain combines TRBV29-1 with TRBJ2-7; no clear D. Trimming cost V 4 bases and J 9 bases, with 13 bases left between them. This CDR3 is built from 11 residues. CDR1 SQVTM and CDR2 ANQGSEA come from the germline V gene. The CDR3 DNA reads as TGCAGCGTTGGGGCGGTTGGTGGGCAGTACTTC. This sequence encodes CSVGAVGGQYF.

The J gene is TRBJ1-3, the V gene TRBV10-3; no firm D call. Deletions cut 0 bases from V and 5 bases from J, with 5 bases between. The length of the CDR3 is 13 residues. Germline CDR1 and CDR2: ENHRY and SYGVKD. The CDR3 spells CAISESGRNTIYF. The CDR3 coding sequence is TGTGCCATCAGTGAGTCAGGGCGAAACACCATATATTTT.

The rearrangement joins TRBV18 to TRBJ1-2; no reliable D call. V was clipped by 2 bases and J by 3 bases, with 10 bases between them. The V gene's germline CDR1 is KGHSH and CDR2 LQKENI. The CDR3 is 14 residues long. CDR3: CASSPAGPHYGYTF. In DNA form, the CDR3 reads TGTGCCAGCTCACCAGCCGGGCCTCACTATGGCTACACCTTC.

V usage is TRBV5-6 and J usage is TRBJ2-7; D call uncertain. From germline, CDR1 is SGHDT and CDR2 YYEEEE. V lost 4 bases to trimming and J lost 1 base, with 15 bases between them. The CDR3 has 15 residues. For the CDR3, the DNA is TGTGCCAGCAGCGACCGCCCAACCGGGTCCTACGAGCAGTACTTC. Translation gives CASSDRPTGSYEQYF.

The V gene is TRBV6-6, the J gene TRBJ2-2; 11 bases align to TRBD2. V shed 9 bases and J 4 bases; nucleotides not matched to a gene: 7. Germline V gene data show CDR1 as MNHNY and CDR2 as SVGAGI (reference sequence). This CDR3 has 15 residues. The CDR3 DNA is TGTGCCAGTTTAGCGGGGGGGCTGGGCACCGGGGAGCTGTTTTTT. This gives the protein CASLAGGLGTGELFF.

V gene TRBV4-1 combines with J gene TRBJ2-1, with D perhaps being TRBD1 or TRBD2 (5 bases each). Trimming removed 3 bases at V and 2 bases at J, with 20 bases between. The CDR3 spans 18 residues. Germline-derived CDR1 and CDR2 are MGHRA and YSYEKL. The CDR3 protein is CASSQITPAGTTYNEQFF. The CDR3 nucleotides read TGCGCCAGCAGCCAGATCACCCCCGCAGGGACCACCTACAATGAGCAGTTCTTC.

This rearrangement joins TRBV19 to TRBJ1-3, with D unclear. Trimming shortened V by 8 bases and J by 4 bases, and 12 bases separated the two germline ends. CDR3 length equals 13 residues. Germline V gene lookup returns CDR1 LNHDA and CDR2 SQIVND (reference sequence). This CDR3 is CASRRGSGNTIYF. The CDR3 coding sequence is TGTGCCAGTCGGAGAGGCTCCGGAAACACCATATATTTT.

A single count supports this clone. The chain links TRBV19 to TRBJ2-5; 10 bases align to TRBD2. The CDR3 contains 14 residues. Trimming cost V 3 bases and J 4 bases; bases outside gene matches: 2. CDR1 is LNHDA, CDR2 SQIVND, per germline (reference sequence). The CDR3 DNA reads TGTGCCAGTAGTATTTTAGCGGGAGGAGAGACCCAGTACTTC. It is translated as CASSILAGGETQYF.

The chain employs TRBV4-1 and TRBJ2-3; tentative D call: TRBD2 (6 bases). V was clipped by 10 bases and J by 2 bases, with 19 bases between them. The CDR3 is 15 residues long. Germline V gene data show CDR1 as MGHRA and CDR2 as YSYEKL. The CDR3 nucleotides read TGCGCCACCCGAGGGTGGGGGGATAACACAGATACGCAGTATTTT. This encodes CATRGWGDNTDTQYF.

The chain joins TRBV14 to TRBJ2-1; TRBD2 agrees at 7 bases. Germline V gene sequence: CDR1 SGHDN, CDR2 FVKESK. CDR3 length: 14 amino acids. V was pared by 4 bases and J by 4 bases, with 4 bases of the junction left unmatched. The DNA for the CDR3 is TGTGCCAGCAGCCCCGGGACTACTTACAATGAGCAGTTCTTC. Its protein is CASSPGTTYNEQFF.

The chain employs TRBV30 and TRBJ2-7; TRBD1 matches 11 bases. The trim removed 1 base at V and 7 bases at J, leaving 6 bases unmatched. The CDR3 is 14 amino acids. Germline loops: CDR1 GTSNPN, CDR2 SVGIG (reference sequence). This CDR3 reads CAWSDGTGGAEQYF. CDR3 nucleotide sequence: TGTGCCTGGAGTGACGGGACAGGGGGAGCAGAGCAGTACTTC.

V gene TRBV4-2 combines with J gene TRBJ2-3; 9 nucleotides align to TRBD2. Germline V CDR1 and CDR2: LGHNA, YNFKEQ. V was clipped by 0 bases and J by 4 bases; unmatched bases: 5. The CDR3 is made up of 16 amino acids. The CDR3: CASSQEAGGPSDTQYF. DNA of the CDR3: TGTGCCAGCAGCCAAGAAGCGGGGGGACCTTCAGATACGCAGTATTTT.

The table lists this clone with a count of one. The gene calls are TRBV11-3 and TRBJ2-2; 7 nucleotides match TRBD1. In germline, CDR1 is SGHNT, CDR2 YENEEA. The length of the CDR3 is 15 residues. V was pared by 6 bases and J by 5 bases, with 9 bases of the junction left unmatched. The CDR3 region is CASRQDRDGTGELFF. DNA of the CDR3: TGTGCCAGCAGACAAGACAGGGACGGAACCGGGGAGCTGTTTTTT.

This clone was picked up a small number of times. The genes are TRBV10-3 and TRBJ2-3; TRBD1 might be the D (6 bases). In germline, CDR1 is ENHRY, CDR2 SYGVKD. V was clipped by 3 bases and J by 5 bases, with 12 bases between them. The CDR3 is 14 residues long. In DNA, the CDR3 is TGTGCCATCAGTGACTTAACAGGGAGAGATACGCAGTATTTT. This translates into CAISDLTGRDTQYF.

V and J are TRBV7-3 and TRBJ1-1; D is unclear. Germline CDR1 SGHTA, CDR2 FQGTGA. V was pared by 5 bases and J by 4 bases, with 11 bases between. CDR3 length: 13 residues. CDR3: CASSPYMGTEAFF. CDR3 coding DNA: TGTGCCAGCAGCCCCTATATGGGCACTGAAGCTTTCTTT.

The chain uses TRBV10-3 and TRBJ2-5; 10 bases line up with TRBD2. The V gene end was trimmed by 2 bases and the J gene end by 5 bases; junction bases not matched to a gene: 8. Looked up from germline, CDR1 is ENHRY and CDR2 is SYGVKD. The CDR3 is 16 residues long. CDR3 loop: CAISEALAGVRETQYF. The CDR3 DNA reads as TGTGCCATCAGTGAGGCCCTAGCGGGGGTGAGGGAGACCCAGTACTTC.

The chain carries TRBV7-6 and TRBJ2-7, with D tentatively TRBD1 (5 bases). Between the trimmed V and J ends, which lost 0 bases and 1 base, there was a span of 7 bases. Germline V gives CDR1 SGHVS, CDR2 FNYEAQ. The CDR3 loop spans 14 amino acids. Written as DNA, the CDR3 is TGTGCCAGCAGCTTAGCAGCAGGGTCCTACGAGCAGTACTTC. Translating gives CASSLAAGSYEQYF.